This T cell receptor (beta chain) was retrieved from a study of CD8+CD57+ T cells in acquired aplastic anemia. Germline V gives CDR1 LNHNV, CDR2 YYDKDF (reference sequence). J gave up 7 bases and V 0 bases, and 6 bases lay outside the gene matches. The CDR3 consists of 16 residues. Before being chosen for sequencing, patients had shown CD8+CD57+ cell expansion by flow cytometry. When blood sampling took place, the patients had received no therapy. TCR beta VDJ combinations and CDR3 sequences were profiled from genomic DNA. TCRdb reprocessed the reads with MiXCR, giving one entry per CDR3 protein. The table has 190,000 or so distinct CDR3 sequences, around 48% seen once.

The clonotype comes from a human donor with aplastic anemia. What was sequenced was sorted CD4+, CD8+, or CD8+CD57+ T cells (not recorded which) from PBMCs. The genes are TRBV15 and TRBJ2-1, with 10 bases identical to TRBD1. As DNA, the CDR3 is TGTGCCACCAGCAGAGATCTGGGACAGGGGTTGAATGAGCAGTTCTTC. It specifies CATSRDLGQGLNEQFF.